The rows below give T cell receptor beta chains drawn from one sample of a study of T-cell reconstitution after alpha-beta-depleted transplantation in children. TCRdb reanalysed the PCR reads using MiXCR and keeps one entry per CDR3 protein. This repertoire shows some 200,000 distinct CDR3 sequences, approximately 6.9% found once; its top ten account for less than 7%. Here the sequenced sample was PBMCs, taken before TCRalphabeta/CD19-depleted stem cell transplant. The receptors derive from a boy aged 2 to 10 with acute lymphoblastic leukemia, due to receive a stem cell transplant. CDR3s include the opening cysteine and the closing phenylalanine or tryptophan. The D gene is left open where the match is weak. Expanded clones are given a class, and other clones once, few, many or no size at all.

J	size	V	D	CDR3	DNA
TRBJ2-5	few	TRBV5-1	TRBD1	CASSKLTGRQETQYF	TGCGCCAGCAGCAAGCTGACAGGGCGGCAAGAGACCCAGTACTTC
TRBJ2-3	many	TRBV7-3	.	CASSLTRALGDTQYF	TGTGCCAGCAGCTTAACGAGGGCCTTGGGAGATACGCAGTATTTT
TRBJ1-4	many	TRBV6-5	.	CASSFNRATNEKLFF	TGTGCCAGCAGTTTCAACAGGGCCACTAATGAAAAACTGTTTTTT
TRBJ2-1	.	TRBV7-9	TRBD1	CASSRDRVIFNEQFF	TGTGCCAGCAGCCGAGACAGGGTCATCTTCAATGAGCAGTTCTTC
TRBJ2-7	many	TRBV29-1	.	CSVETEAGTYEQYF	TGCAGCGTTGAAACGGAGGCGGGGACCTACGAGCAGTACTTC
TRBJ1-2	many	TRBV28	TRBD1	CASSSPSGQLYGYTF	TGTGCCAGCAGTTCTCCCTCGGGACAGCTCTATGGCTACACCTTC
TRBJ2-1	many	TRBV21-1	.	CASSKSPPSWTGDSGRPNEQFF	TGTGCCAGCAGCAAAAGCCCTCCTTCTTGGACAGGGGATAGCGGGAGACCAAATGAGCAGTTCTTC
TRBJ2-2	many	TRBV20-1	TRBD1	CSAPGQGLPGELFF	TGCAGTGCCCCGGGACAGGGCCTTCCGGGGGAGCTGTTTTTT
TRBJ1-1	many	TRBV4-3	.	CASSQDREGKAFF	TGCGCCAGCAGCCAAGATCGAGAGGGGAAAGCTTTCTTT
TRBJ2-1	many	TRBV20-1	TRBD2	CSASALAGGDYNEQFF	TGCAGTGCAAGTGCCCTAGCGGGAGGCGATTACAATGAGCAGTTCTTC
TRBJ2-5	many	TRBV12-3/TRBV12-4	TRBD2	CASSLVSSGGIETQYF	TGTGCCAGCAGTTTGGTGTCCAGCGGGGGAATAGAGACCCAGTACTTC
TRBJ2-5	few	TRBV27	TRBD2	CASSPRASGAQETQYF	TGTGCCAGCAGTCCCCGGGCTAGCGGGGCCCAAGAGACCCAGTACTTC
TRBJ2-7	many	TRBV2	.	CASSRDRLYEQYF	TGTGCCAGCAGTCGAGACAGACTCTACGAGCAGTACTTC
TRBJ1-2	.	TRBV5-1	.	CASSLSGRDGYTF	TGCGCCAGCAGCTTATCGGGGAGGGATGGCTACACCTTC
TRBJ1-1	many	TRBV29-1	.	CSVSGGTGDMNTEAFF	TGCAGCGTATCAGGCGGGACGGGTGATATGAACACTGAAGCTTTCTTT
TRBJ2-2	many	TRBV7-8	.	CASSAQNTGELFF	TGTGCCAGCAGCGCCCAGAACACCGGGGAGCTGTTTTTT
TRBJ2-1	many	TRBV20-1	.	CSASRRERRPTYNEQFF	TGCAGTGCTAGTCGTCGCGAGCGGCGACCTACCTACAATGAGCAGTTCTTC
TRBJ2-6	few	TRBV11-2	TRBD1	CASRGQGAQIVGANVLTF	TGTGCCAGCAGGGGACAGGGGGCGCAAATTGTTGGGGCCAACGTCCTGACTTTC
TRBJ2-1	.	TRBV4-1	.	CASSQDPAGAFYNEQFF	TGCGCCAGCAGCCAAGATCCTGCGGGGGCATTCTACAATGAGCAGTTCTTC
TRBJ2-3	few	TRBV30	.	CAWSISAPITDTQYF	TGTGCCTGGAGTATCTCGGCCCCGATCACAGATACGCAGTATTTT
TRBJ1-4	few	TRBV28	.	CASSPGREKLFF	TGTGCCAGCAGTCCAGGGCGGGAAAAACTGTTTTTT
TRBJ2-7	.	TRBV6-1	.	CASALAGSYEQYF	TGTGCCAGCGCTCTAGCCGGCTCCTACGAGCAGTACTTC
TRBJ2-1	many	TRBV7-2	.	CASSLVGVTWDEQFF	TGTGCCAGCAGCTTAGTAGGGGTGACCTGGGATGAGCAGTTCTTC
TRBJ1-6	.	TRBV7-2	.	CASSLAFRGPNNSPLHF	TGTGCCAGCAGCTTAGCGTTCCGAGGACCTAATAATTCACCCCTCCACTTT
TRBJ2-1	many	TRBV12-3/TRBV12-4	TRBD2	CASRPRGTSGGANEQFF	TGTGCCAGCAGGCCCCGGGGGACTAGCGGGGGGGCCAATGAGCAGTTCTTC
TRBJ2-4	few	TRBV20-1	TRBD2	CSARDPISGSTLAKNIQYF	TGCAGTGCTAGAGATCCAATTAGCGGGTCTACCTTAGCCAAAAACATTCAGTACTTC
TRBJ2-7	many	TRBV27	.	CASTSPPYEQYF	TGTGCCAGCACCTCTCCCCCCTACGAGCAGTACTTC
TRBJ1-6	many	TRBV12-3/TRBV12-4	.	CASTRGDNSPLHF	TGTGCCAGCACCCGGGGGGATAATTCACCCCTCCACTTT
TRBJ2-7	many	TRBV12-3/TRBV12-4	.	CASKKRGGTYEQYF	TGTGCCAGCAAAAAGAGGGGGGGCACCTACGAGCAGTACTTC
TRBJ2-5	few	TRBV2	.	CASSSMEARDQYF	TGTGCCAGCAGTTCGATGGAGGCCAGGGACCAGTACTTC
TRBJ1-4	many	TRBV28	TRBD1	CASSRGGNEKLFF	TGTGCCAGCAGTAGAGGGGGCAATGAAAAACTGTTTTTT
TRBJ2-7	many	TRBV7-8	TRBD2	CASSLEPTSGSPSYEQYF	TGTGCCAGCAGCTTAGAGCCGACTAGCGGGAGCCCCTCCTACGAGCAGTACTTC
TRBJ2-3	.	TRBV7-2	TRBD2	CASSSRAGLGTDTQYF	TGTGCCAGCAGCTCTAGAGCGGGACTCGGCACAGATACGCAGTATTTT
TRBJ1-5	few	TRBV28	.	CASSLDGHNQPQHF	TGTGCCAGCAGTTTGGACGGTCACAATCAGCCCCAGCATTTT
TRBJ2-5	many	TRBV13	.	CASSTRETQYF	TGTGCCAGCAGTACCAGGGAGACCCAGTACTTC
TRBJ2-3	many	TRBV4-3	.	CASSQGVRGTDTQYF	TGCGCCAGCAGCCAAGGGGTACGGGGAACAGATACGCAGTATTTT
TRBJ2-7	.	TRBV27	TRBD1	CASSPDRVPHYEQYF	TGTGCCAGCAGCCCGGACAGGGTACCCCATTACGAGCAGTACTTC
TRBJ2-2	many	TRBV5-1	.	CASSLSVVLWTGELFF	TGCGCCAGCAGCTTGTCGGTGGTTCTTTGGACCGGGGAGCTGTTTTTT
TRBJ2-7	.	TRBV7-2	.	CASSPPPLYEQYF	TGTGCCAGCAGCCCGCCGCCTCTTTACGAGCAGTACTTC
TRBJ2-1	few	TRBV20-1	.	CSAQGGPGTGPAYNEQFF	TGCAGTGCCCAGGGGGGACCCGGCACCGGACCAGCCTACAATGAGCAGTTCTTC
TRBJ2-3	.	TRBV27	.	CASTEAGYDTQYF	TGTGCCAGCACCGAGGCGGGGTACGATACGCAGTATTTT
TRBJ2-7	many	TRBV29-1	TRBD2	CSVVSGRAHEQYF	TGCAGCGTTGTGAGCGGGAGGGCCCACGAGCAGTACTTC